This passage covers 5 T cell receptor beta chains from one sample sequenced in a study of T cell responses to AZD1222 COVID-19 vaccine. Some clones are missing from TCRdb's copy, which holds only in-frame ones; the method was immunoSEQ multiplex PCR. The specimen's table records about 140,000 clones. The sample was peripheral blood. The receptors originated from an adult in good health.

This chain connects TRBV2 to TRBJ1-1; 9 bases map to TRBD1. Trimming at V came to 5 bases and at J to 1 base, leaving 8 bases not matched to a gene. CDR1 is SNHLY, CDR2 FYNNEI, per germline. This CDR3 is 16 amino acids long. CDR3 sequence (DNA): TGTGCCAGCAGTCATACAAGACAGGGGGGGAACACTGAAGCTTTCTTT. This codes for CASSHTRQGGNTEAFF.

V is TRBV28 and J is TRBJ2-7; 8 bases line up with TRBD1. This CDR3 has 14 residues. Germline V gene sequence: CDR1 MDHEN, CDR2 SYDVKM. Losses at the gene ends were 3 bases for V and 0 bases for J; bases not matched to a gene: 1. Written as DNA, the CDR3 is TGTGCCAGCAGTTTGGACAGGGTCTCCTACGAGCAGTACTTC. This sequence encodes CASSLDRVSYEQYF.

The rearrangement uses TRBV2 and TRBJ2-7; 10 bases agree with TRBD1. CDR3 size: 16 residues. The junction had 8 bases not matched to a gene; V was cut back by 1 base and J by 5 bases. Germline V gives CDR1 SNHLY, CDR2 FYNNEI. CDR3 protein: CASSEGPGQGLDEQYF. As DNA, the CDR3 is TGTGCCAGCAGTGAAGGGCCGGGACAGGGGTTGGACGAGCAGTACTTC.

The chain employs TRBV5-6 and TRBJ2-5, with 10 bases identical to TRBD1. The CDR3 is made up of 16 amino acids. J gave up 2 bases and V 3 bases, and 7 bases lay outside the gene matches. Germline V gene sequence: CDR1 SGHDT, CDR2 YYEEEE. CDR3 sequence: CASSSRGQGGQETQYF. In DNA, the CDR3 is TGTGCCAGCAGCTCGCGAGGACAGGGGGGACAAGAGACCCAGTACTTC.

The chain is built from TRBV5-1 and TRBJ1-1, with 8 positions matching TRBD1. V shed 0 bases and J 5 bases; nucleotides not matched to a gene: 3. The CDR3 has 14 residues. The germline gives CDR1 SGHRS, CDR2 YFSETQ. The CDR3 sequence: CASSLAGGGTEAFF. The DNA for the CDR3 is TGCGCCAGCAGCTTGGCAGGGGGCGGAACTGAAGCTTTCTTT. The full variable domain, in which reference TRBV5-1 and TRBJ1-1 provide the parts outside the CDR3, is KAGVTQTPRYLIKTRGQQVTLSCSPISGHRSVSWYQQTPGQGLQFLFEYFSETQRNKGNFPGRFSGRQFSNSRSEMNVSTLELGDSALYLCASSLAGGGTEAFFGQGTRLTVV.